Sequencing of this T cell receptor (beta chain) was carried out in a study of CD8 T cells in ankylosing spondylitis. Library preparation for TCR beta used quantitative 5'-RACE with molecular barcodes. One entry per CDR3 protein, called by TCRdb with MiXCR from the 5' RACE reads. The sample lists about 320,000 distinct CDR3 sequences, 11% occurring once. Remarks on this clonotype: Its antigen is currently unknown.

Study results and limitations: The authors reported significant enrichment of disease-linked clones in matched ankylosing spondylitis synovial fluid. About 8 highly homologous variants made up a TCR beta motif, and this motif appeared characteristic of ankylosing spondylitis blood.

Germline V gives CDR1 ENHRY, CDR2 SYGVKD. V lost 4 bases and J lost 4, with 11 bases in between. This CDR3 has 13 residues. The sequence was collected from a female donor with ankylosing spondylitis or in good health (not recorded which). This chain connects TRBV10-3 to TRBJ2-7, with D possibly being TRBD1 (5 bases). The sequencing sample was made of blood, either unsorted or a sorted T cell fraction (not recorded which). The CDR3 loop reads CAISGSTGYEQYF. In DNA form, the CDR3 reads TGTGCCATCAGTGGGTCTACAGGTTACGAGCAGTACTTC.